This T cell receptor (beta chain) was sequenced for a study of T cells in localized non-small cell lung cancer. Findings of the study overall: Adjacent uninvolved lung had the highest clonality, suggesting focused antigen responses. Of the top 100 tumor clones, median 57 were in adjacent lung, approximately 28 among its top 100. Higher T cell density in the blood was associated with longer overall survival, whereas higher adjacent-lung clonality associated with shorter survival. Only one tumor region went through sequencing, so heterogeneity may still be there.

Unmatched junction bases numbered 7, after V lost 7 bases and J lost 0 bases. The germline CDR1 and CDR2 sequences are MNHEY and SMNVEV (reference sequence). This CDR3 has 18 amino acids. Details on this clone: What it binds is not known.

Sequencing used immunoSEQ multiplex PCR; TCRdb keeps in-frame clones, though not all of them. The sample holds roughly 25,000 clones, 92% seen once. The receptor comes from a man aged 40 to 75 with stage III squamous cell lung carcinoma. Sequences were derived from peripheral blood, sampled before any cancer treatment. The chain recombines TRBV27 with TRBJ2-4; 15 bases line up with TRBD2. CDR3 sequence reads: CASKGLAGGPLAKNIQYF. In DNA, the CDR3 is TGTGCCAGCAAAGGACTAGCGGGAGGGCCCTTAGCCAAAAACATTCAGTACTTC.